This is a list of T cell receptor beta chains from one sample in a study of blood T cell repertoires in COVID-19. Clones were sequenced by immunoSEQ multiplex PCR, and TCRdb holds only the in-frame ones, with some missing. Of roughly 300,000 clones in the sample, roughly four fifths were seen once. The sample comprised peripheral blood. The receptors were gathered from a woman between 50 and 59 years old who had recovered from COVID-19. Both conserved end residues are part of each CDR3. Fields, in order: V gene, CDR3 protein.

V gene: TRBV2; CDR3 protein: CASSAGTPGGEQYF
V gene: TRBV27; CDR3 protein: CASSLGGEVGAPDTQYF
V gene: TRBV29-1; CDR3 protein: CSVEDRGLETQYF
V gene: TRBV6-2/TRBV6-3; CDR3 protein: CASSYGSGTYEQYF
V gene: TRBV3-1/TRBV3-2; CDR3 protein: CASSQVPGQGIAGELFF
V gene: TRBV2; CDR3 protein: CASSRGTGGTNEKLFF
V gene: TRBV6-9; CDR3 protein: CASSPQTGLAGGKENNEQFF
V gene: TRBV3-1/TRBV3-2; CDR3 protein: CASSRDPTPGETQYF
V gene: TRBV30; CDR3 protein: CAWSPPPGLARKYEQYF
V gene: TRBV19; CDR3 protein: CASRNPQGFPNEKLFF
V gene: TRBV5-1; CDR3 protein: CASSEWTGENQPQHF
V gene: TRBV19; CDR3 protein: CASSHGTSGGSSYEQYF
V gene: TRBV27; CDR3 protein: CASSGGGDEQFF
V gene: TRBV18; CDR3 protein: CASSLGTGGMNTIYF
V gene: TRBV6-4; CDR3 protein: CASSARGTGVYNEQFF
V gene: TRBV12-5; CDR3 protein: CASGLVAAVRGTEAFF
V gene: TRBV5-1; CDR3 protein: CASSLDSGGAGDTQYF
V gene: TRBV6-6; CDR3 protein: CASSYHPGQGPGELFF
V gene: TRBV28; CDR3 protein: CASRPGINEKLFF
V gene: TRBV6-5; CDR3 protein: CASSPGLAGEQYF
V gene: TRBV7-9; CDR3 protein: CASRTLAGVSTGELFF
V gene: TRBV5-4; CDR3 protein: CASSLGTGGPGELFF
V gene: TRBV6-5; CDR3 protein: CASSLGGGAPLEQYF
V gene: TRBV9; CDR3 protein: CASSVAPAGKETQYF
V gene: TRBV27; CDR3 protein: CASSPFSGYYGYTF
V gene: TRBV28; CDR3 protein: CASSLRGEGNQPQHF
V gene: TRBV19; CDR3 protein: CASSANQGAQETQYF
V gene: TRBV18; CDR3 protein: CASSRGTADTQYF
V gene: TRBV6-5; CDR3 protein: CASSSQGALNGYTF
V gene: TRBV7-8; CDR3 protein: CASSPLGRGQEFF
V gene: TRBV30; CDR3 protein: CAWSIGGYGYTF
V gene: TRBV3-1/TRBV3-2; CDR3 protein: CASSQAGGASVTQYF
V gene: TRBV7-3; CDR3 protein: CASSSYPFTDTQYF
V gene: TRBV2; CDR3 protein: CASKQQGDTGELFF
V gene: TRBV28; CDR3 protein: CASSSAGQWGNQPQHF
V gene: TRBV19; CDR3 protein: CASNPGEGPSYEQYF
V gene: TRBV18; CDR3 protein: CASSPPGQGTYEQYF
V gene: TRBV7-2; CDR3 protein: CASSLGGGGSTDTQYF
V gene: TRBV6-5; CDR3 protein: CAIGADSNSPLHF
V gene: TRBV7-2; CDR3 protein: CASSLSGGASYEQYF
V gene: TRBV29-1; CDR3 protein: CSAAPSGFYEQYF
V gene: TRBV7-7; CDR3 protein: CASSLGTVRGPGETQYF
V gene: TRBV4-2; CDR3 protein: CASSQEVITSGVKYGYNEQFF
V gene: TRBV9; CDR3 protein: CASSATGVGILGTQYF
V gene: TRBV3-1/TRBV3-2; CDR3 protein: CAIWDSNTGELFF